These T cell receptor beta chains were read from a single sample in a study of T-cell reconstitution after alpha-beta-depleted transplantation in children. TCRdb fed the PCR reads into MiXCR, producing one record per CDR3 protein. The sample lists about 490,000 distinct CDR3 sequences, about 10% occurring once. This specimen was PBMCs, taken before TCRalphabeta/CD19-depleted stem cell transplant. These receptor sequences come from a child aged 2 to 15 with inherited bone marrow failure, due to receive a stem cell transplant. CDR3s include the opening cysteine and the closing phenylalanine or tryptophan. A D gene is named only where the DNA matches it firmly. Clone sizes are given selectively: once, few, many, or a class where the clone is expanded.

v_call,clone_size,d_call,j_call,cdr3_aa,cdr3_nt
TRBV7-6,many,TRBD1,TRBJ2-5,CASSLKLTGETQETQYF,TGTGCCAGCAGCTTAAAGCTAACAGGGGAAACCCAAGAGACCCAGTACTTC
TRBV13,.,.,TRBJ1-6,CASSQQSYNSPLHF,TGTGCCAGCAGCCAACAGAGTTATAATTCACCCCTCCACTTT
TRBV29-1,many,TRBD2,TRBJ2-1,CSVVPSGYNEQFF,TGCAGCGTTGTTCCTAGCGGTTACAATGAGCAGTTCTTC
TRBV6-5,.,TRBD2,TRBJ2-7,CASSQGGPLITYEQYF,TGTGCCAGCAGTCAGGGAGGGCCCCTTATTACCTACGAGCAGTACTTC
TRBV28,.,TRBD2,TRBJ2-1,CASSPSGLLAIKYNEQFF,TGTGCCAGCAGTCCAAGCGGGCTACTAGCGATCAAATACAATGAGCAGTTCTTC
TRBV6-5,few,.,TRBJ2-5,CASSYSLVGTQYF,TGTGCCAGCAGTTACTCGCTGGTGGGGACCCAGTACTTC
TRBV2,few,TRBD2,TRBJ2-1,CASRQGLAIGNEQFF,TGTGCCAGCAGACAGGGACTAGCGATCGGCAATGAGCAGTTCTTC
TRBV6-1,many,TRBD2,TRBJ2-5,CASIEGWLAGAQTQYF,TGTGCCAGCATTGAGGGTTGGCTAGCGGGAGCTCAGACCCAGTACTTC
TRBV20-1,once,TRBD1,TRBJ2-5,CCARSLRTGSGETQYF,TGCTGTGCTAGGAGTCTTAGGACAGGGAGTGGAGAGACCCAGTACTTC
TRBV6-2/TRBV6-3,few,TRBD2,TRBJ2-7,CASSIATGTSGRTLHEQYF,TGTGCCAGCAGTATAGCGACCGGGACTAGCGGGAGAACATTGCACGAGCAGTACTTC
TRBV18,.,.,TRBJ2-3,CASSPGWGPPKDTQYF,TGTGCCAGCTCACCAGGGTGGGGCCCGCCCAAAGATACGCAGTATTTT
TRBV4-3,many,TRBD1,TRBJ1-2,CASSHNDRGGNYGYTF,TGCGCCAGCAGCCACAATGACAGGGGAGGGAACTATGGCTACACCTTC
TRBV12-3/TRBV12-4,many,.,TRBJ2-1,CASSLAGTPYNEQFF,TGTGCCAGCAGCCTTGCCGGGACCCCCTACAATGAGCAGTTCTTC
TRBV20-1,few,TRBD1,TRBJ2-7,CSAIRDSFFYEQYF,TGCAGTGCCATCCGGGACAGCTTCTTCTACGAGCAGTACTTC
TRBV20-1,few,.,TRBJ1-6,CSARIGRFSYNSPLHF,TGCAGTGCTAGAATCGGGCGGTTCTCCTATAATTCACCCCTCCACTTT
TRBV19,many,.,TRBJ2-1,CASSLIAAKNEQFF,TGTGCCAGTAGTTTAATAGCGGCGAAAAATGAGCAGTTCTTC
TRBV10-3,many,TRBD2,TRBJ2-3,CAIGVAGEVDTQYF,TGTGCCATCGGAGTAGCGGGAGAGGTAGATACGCAGTATTTT
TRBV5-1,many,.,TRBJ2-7,CASSLDSPPGRYEQYF,TGCGCCAGCAGCTTGGACTCCCCTCCTGGTCGCTACGAGCAGTACTTC
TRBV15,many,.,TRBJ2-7,CATSRGVAWDEQYF,TGTGCCACCAGCAGAGGGGTAGCATGGGACGAGCAGTACTTC
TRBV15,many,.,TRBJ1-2,CATSRDRSVVRVLHNYGYTF,TGTGCCACCAGCAGAGATCGGAGCGTGGTCAGGGTCCTACACAACTATGGCTACACCTTC
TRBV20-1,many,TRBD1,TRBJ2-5,CSARDWDRGGAETQYF,TGCAGTGCTAGAGACTGGGACAGGGGGGGAGCGGAGACCCAGTACTTC
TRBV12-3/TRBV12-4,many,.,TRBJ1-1,CASSLRDVDTEAFF,TGTGCCAGCAGTTTAAGGGACGTGGACACTGAAGCTTTCTTT
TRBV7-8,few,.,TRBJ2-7,CASSLGLSGAYEQYF,TGTGCCAGCAGCTTAGGGCTATCGGGGGCCTACGAGCAGTACTTC
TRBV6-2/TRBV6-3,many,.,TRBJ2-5,CASSLRHGGTAQETQYF,TGTGCCAGCAGTCTACGCCACGGGGGGACAGCACAAGAGACCCAGTACTTC
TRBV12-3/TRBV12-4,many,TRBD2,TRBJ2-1,CASSPRLAGGRTEQFF,TGTGCCAGCAGTCCCCGCCTAGCGGGAGGACGGACTGAGCAGTTCTTC
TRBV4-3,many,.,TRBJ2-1,CASSQRRGTNNEQFF,TGCGCCAGCAGCCAACGGCGGGGCACTAACAATGAGCAGTTCTTC
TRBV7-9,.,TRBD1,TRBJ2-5,CASSHKKTGGTWETQYF,TGTGCCAGCAGCCACAAGAAAACAGGGGGGACGTGGGAGACCCAGTACTTC
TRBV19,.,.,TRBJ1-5,CASSIRPGSNQPQHF,TGTGCCAGTAGTATACGACCGGGTAGCAATCAGCCCCAGCATTTT
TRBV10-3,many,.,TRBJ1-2,CAISEGRTASMGYTF,TGTGCCATCAGTGAAGGGAGGACAGCCTCTATGGGCTACACCTTC
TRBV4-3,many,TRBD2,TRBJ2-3,CASSPAKTSGLTDTQYF,TGCGCCAGCAGCCCAGCAAAGACTAGCGGGCTCACAGATACGCAGTATTTT
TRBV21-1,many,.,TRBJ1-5,CETLREGNQPQHF,TGTGAAACCTTACGGGAAGGCAATCAGCCCCAGCATTTT
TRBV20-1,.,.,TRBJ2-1,CSAKMGYNEQFF,TGCAGTGCTAAAATGGGGTACAATGAGCAGTTCTTC
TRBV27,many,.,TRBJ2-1,CASSFPSKQGPYNEQFF,TGTGCCAGCAGTTTCCCCTCCAAGCAGGGGCCCTACAATGAGCAGTTCTTC
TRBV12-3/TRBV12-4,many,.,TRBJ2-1,CASSAHGVNNEQFF,TGTGCCAGCAGCGCTCACGGGGTAAACAATGAGCAGTTCTTC
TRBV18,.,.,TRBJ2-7,CASSADYEQYF,TGTGCCAGCTCAGCCGACTACGAGCAGTACTTC
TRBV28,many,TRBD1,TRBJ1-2,CASTPGGLYGYTF,TGTGCCAGCACCCCAGGGGGGCTCTATGGCTACACCTTC
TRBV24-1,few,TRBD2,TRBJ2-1,CATSDLSGGYEQFF,TGTGCCACCAGTGATTTGAGCGGGGGCTATGAGCAGTTCTTC
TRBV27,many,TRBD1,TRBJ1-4,CASSLERGQGQGNEKLFF,TGTGCCAGCAGTTTAGAGCGGGGACAGGGTCAGGGAAATGAAAAACTGTTTTTT
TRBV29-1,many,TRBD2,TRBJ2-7,CSVSGLVDYEQYF,TGCAGCGTTTCGGGACTAGTGGACTACGAGCAGTACTTC
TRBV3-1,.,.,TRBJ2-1,CASSQDPSGRHNEQFF,TGTGCCAGCAGCCAAGACCCCTCGGGGCGCCACAATGAGCAGTTCTTC
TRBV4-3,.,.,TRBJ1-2,CASSQSSKSGGNTF,TGCGCCAGCAGCCAAAGCTCTAAGTCGGGGGGAAACACCTTC
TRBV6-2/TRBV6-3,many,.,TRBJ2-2,CARTEGGELFF,TGTGCCAGGACGGAAGGCGGGGAGCTGTTTTTT
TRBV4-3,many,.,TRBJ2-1,CASSQEWNNEQFF,TGCGCCAGCAGCCAAGAATGGAACAATGAGCAGTTCTTC
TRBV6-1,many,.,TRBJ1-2,CASSPRSVLNYGYTF,TGTGCCAGCAGTCCTCGGAGCGTCCTTAACTATGGCTACACCTTC
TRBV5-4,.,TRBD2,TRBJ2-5,CASSSLTSGSFQETQYF,TGTGCCAGCAGTTCCTTGACTAGCGGGAGCTTTCAAGAGACCCAGTACTTC
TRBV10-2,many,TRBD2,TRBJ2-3,CASKPIAGGDTQYF,TGCGCCAGCAAACCAATAGCGGGAGGAGATACGCAGTATTTT
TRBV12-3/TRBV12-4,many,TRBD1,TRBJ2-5,CASSRGTGGAETQYF,TGTGCCAGCAGTCGCGGGACAGGGGGAGCCGAGACCCAGTACTTC
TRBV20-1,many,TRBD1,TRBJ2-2,CSALDRGRTGELFF,TGCAGTGCCCTCGACAGGGGGAGAACCGGGGAGCTGTTTTTT
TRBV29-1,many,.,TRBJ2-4,CSVRQQIKNIQYF,TGCAGCGTGAGGCAGCAGATAAAAAACATTCAGTACTTC
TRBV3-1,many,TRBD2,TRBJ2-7,CASSYLAGEGYEQYF,TGTGCCAGCAGCTATCTAGCGGGAGAGGGCTACGAGCAGTACTTC
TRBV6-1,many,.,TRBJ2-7,CASTTADYYEQYF,TGTGCCAGCACGACAGCAGACTACTACGAGCAGTACTTC
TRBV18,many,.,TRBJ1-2,CASSPRPQGGYGYTF,TGTGCCAGCTCACCACGGCCACAGGGCGGCTATGGCTACACCTTC
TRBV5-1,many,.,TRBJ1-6,CASSYVRGPNSPLHF,TGCGCCAGCAGCTACGTACGGGGCCCCAATTCACCCCTCCACTTT
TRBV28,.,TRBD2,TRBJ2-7,CASSTSAYEQYF,TGTGCCAGCAGCACTAGCGCTTACGAGCAGTACTTC
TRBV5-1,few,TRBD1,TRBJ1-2,CASSLALQGGYGYTF,TGCGCCAGCAGCTTGGCCTTACAGGGGGGCTATGGCTACACCTTC
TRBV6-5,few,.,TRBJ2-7,CASSYSNGRDGEQYF,TGTGCCAGCAGTTACTCGAATGGGCGGGACGGGGAGCAGTACTTC
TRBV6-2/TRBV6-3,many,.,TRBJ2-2,CASSFEGHTGELFF,TGTGCCAGCAGTTTTGAGGGACACACCGGGGAGCTGTTTTTT